These 24 T cell receptor delta chains originate from one sample sequenced in a study of γδ T cells in repeated Plasmodium falciparum infection. Vgamma9/Vdelta2+ and Vdelta2-negative gammadelta T cells were flow-sorted from PBMC for bulk sequencing. With CATT, TCRdb re-called clones from the multiplex PCR reads. The table shows 50,000 to 55,000 delta-chain clones, with 1.9% occurring only once. The sequenced material came from gamma-delta T cells from blood. The source of these receptors is a pool of human donors (malaria-infected and uninfected, not separated).

Ten or more counts support this clone. For this DNA, TCRdb reports the protein of a much larger clone, which diverges at residue 13, most likely from a read error; the protein presented here is translated directly from the DNA. The chain combines TRDV3 with TRDJ1, with D possibly being TRDD2 (6 bases). Assignment of the J gene here rests on matching the DNA to germline, because TCRdb gives none. This CDR3 is built from 17 residues. Between the trimmed V and J ends, which lost 3 bases and 5 bases, there was a span of 28 bases. Germline V CDR1 and CDR2: TVYSNPD, GDNSRS (reference sequence). The CDR3 spells CALPVPFHPSHRDKLIF. DNA of the CDR3: TGTGCCTTACCGGTTCCCTTCCACCCGTCCCATAGAGATAAACTCATCTTT.

For this clone: Translating this DNA gives a protein that differs at residue 19 from the TCRdb one, which belongs to a much larger clone; a read error is likely, and the protein shown is this translation. The rearrangement uses TRDV1 and TRDJ1; 8 positions agree with TRDD3. No J gene is reported in TCRdb; it was inferred here by comparing the DNA with germline. After removal of 1 base from V and 0 bases from J, the junction contained 34 bases not matched to a gene. Germline CDR1 is TSWWSYY and CDR2 is QGS. The CDR3 spans 26 residues. The chain's CDR3 is CALGEPYILLSVLGAPGWEYTDKLIF. The CDR3 DNA reads as TGTGCTCTTGGGGAACCGTATATCCTACTTTCCGTACTGGGGGCCCCTGGGTGGGAATACACCGATAAACTCATCTTT.

In regard to this clone: TCRdb assigns this DNA the protein of a much larger clone, which departs from its translation at residue 13; this likely reflects a read error, and the protein shown comes from translating the DNA. The V gene is listed as TRDV2; no J gene was called; the table's TRDD3 call for D was not verified on the DNA. This CDR3 contains 14 residues. Per germline, CDR1 GEAIGNYY and CDR2 EKD. DNA for the CDR3: TGTGCCTGTGACACCTGGGGCCAGGCCGATAAACTCACCTTT. It codes for CACDTWGQADKLTF.

This clone was seen only a few times. The protein TCRdb gives is from a much larger clone and does not agree with this DNA's translation at residue 4, likely a read error; the protein shown here comes from the DNA. The V and J genes are TRDV1 and TRDJ1; 9 positions match TRDD3. TCRdb lists no J gene, so it was determined here by aligning the DNA to germline. The CDR3 spans 20 residues. Germline loops: CDR1 TSWWSYY, CDR2 QGS. The J segment lost 2 bases and the V segment lost 7 bases, leaving 23 bases of the junction unmatched. The CDR3 protein is CALEGAHFSLGIRRTDKLIF. The CDR3 DNA reads TGTGCTCTTGAGGGAGCCCACTTTTCGCTGGGGATACGACGGACCGATAAACTCATCTTT.

To note about this clone: The protein recorded in TCRdb matches a much larger clone and deviates from this DNA's translation at residue 13, suggesting a read error; the protein here is obtained by translating the DNA. The rearrangement joins TRDV1 to TRDJ2; D not certain. Here the J gene came from matching the DNA to germline, since TCRdb omits it. V lost 0 bases to trimming and J lost 11 bases, with 22 bases between them. The CDR3 consists of 17 residues. Germline values: CDR1 TSWWSYY, CDR2 QGS. CDR3 residues: CALGELYRTDYRNQLFF. The CDR3, as DNA: TGTGCTCTTGGGGAACTTTATAGAACTGATTACCGAAACCAACTCTTCTTT.

This clone came up a few times. A read error likely explains why the TCRdb protein, taken from a much larger clone, differs from this DNA's translation at residue 6; the protein shown is translated from the DNA. The CDR3 sequence is CALPHRHNSPATGWTDKLIF. The DNA of the CDR3 is TGTGCTCTTCCACACCGACATAATTCCCCTGCTACTGGGTGGACCGATAAACTCATCTTT. The chain employs TRDV1 and TRDJ1; possibly TRDD3 for D (6 bases). The J gene, missing from TCRdb, was assigned here through DNA to germline matching. The germline V and J ends were trimmed by 8 bases and 2 bases, with 33 bases remaining between them. The CDR3 totals 20 residues. Germline V lookup: CDR1 TSWWSYY, CDR2 QGS.

The sample holds many counts of this clone. The likely explanation is a read error, given a far larger clone one base away. The sample contains more than one DNA sequence encoding this CDR3. The genes are TRDV3 and TRDJ1, with TRDD3 identical over 11 bases. V lost 3 bases, J lost 0 bases, and 24 bases stayed unmatched. The germline CDR1 and CDR2 sequences are TVYSNPD and GDNSRS (reference sequence). This CDR3 spans 21 amino acids. The CDR3 nucleotides read TGTGCCTTCACCTACCCCTCCTACTGGGGGATAGCATCCTTGTACACCGATAAACTCATCTTT. Encoded protein: CAFTYPSYWGIASLYTDKLIF.

Only a few counts were recorded for this clone. A far bigger clonotype differs at one base, so this is likely a read error. The same CDR3 also results from other DNA sequences found in this sample. The chain recombines TRDV2 with TRDJ1; perhaps TRDD3 as D (6 bases). Here the J gene was assigned by germline matching of the DNA, as TCRdb has none. The CDR3 is 14 amino acids. Looked up from germline, CDR1 is GEAIGNYY and CDR2 is EKD. Trimming pared 5 bases from V and 0 bases from J, leaving 12 bases between. CDR3 region: CACGGGPYTDKLIF. The CDR3 bases are TGTGCCTGTGGCGGGGGACCGTACACCGATAAACTCATCTTT.

The table lists this clone with many counts. This is likely an artifact of a read error, given a far larger clone one base away. In the same sample, other DNA sequences code for this CDR3. V is TRDV1 and J is TRDJ1; 11 nucleotides match TRDD3. Matching the DNA to germline supplied the J gene, which TCRdb does not give. V lost 2 bases and J lost 5; bases outside the gene matches: 31. Germline values: CDR1 TSWWSYY, CDR2 QGS. The CDR3 contains 24 residues. The CDR3 nucleotides read TGTGCTCTTGGGGAAACTGCGGTTCGGAATGACCTAATCGTACTGGGGGATAATCATGATAAACTCATCTTT. As protein: CALGETAVRNDLIVLGDNHDKLIF.

This clone has only a few counts. A read error is the likely source, as a far larger clone sits one nucleotide away. Other DNA sequences in the sample encode the same CDR3. J is TRDJ1 and V is TRDV1; TRDD3 might be the D (6 bases). Since TCRdb gives no J gene, matching the DNA to germline was used here to assign it. Looked up from germline, CDR1 is TSWWSYY and CDR2 is QGS. The length of the CDR3 is 20 residues. CDR3: CALGDSILARLGAFPDKLIF. The DNA for the CDR3 is TGTGCTCTTGGGGATTCTATCCTCGCTCGACTGGGTGCATTCCCCGACAAACTCATCTTT.

This clone occurred a few times. A single base is all that separates this from a far larger clone, so a read error is likely. Other DNA sequences in this sample translate to the same CDR3. The chain has TRDV1 and TRDJ1, with 9 bases lining up with TRDD2. Germline matching of the DNA provided the J gene here, since TCRdb leaves it blank. The V gene end was trimmed by 4 bases and the J gene end by 0 bases; junction bases not matched to a gene: 24. This CDR3 is 22 amino acids long. Germline V CDR1 and CDR2: TSWWSYY, QGS. The CDR3 protein is CALGGPAFLRNWGWRYTDKLIF. Here the CDR3 DNA reads TGTGCTCTTGGGGGTCCCGCCTTCCTACGAAACTGGGGATGGAGATACACCGATAAACTCATCTTT.

This clone is medium-sized. The sample contains more than one DNA sequence encoding this CDR3. This sequence joins TRDV2 and TRDJ1; the D gene is possibly TRDD3 (5 bases). Trimming shortened V by 0 bases and J by 5 bases, and 15 bases separated the two germline ends. From germline, CDR1 is GEAIGNYY and CDR2 EKD. The CDR3 is made up of 15 amino acids. CDR3 loop: CACDTVVTRGDKLIF. CDR3 DNA sequence: TGTGCCTGTGACACCGTGGTAACCAGGGGAGATAAACTCATCTTT.

Remarks on this clone: A read error is likely here: a far larger clone is one base away. The same CDR3 also results from other DNA sequences found in this sample. The chain carries TRDV1 and TRDJ1; TRDD3 aligns across 13 bases. The J gene is absent in TCRdb and was assigned here via DNA matching to germline. The CDR3 is 22 amino acids. CDR1 and CDR2 (germline): TSWWSYY, QGS. Here the CDR3 reads CALGDPSRSTTLPVLGDTKLIF. CDR3 sequence (DNA): TGTGCTCTCGGGGACCCCTCGCGGTCCACTACTCTTCCTGTACTGGGGGATACGAAACTCATCTTT.

This clone was seen only a few times. The mismatch at residue 11 between this DNA's translation and the TCRdb protein of a much larger clone likely reflects a read error; the protein shown is translated from the DNA. The CDR3 protein is CALGEVYPRRIGDWTDKLIF. The CDR3 DNA sequence: TGTGCTCTTGGGGAAGTGTATCCCAGGAGGATAGGGGATTGGACCGATAAACTCATCTTT. The rearrangement joins TRDV1 to TRDJ1, with D perhaps matching TRDD3 (6 bases). The J gene, absent from TCRdb, was called here by matching the DNA to germline. The V end was cut by 2 bases, the J end by 2 bases, with 27 bases between. The CDR3 consists of 20 residues. CDR1 is TSWWSYY and CDR2 is QGS in the germline V gene.

This clone was observed a few times. TCRdb attributes to this sequence the protein of a much larger clone, which differs from the DNA translation at residue 11; a read error is likely, and the protein displayed is translated from the DNA. J is TRDJ1 and V is TRAV38-2/DV8; TRDD2 might be the D (5 bases). Here the J gene was assigned by germline matching of the DNA, as TCRdb has none. This CDR3 is built from 22 residues. Looked up from germline, CDR1 is TSESDYY and CDR2 is QEAYKQQN. CDR3: CAYRSGYVRGEGHLRYTDKLIF. As DNA, the CDR3 is TGTGCTTATAGAAGCGGTTACGTTCGGGGTGAGGGCCACCTACGGTACACCGATAAACTCATCTTT.

This clone has at least ten counts. TCRdb's protein, taken from a much larger clone, differs from this DNA's translation at residue 3, likely owing to a read error; the protein displayed comes from the DNA. The chain recombines TRDV2 with TRDJ1; no reliable D call. Matching the DNA to germline supplied the J gene, which TCRdb does not give. CDR1 and CDR2 from the germline V gene are GEAIGNYY and EKD. There are 15 residues in the CDR3. The CDR3 DNA reads as TGTGCCCGTGACACCAAGGGGTTAAACACCGATAAACTCATCTTT. It translates to CARDTKGLNTDKLIF.

With regard to this clone: TCRdb records a much larger clone's protein for this DNA, with a difference at residue 11 that likely arises from a read error; the protein given is the translation of the DNA. The rearrangement joins TRDV1 to TRDJ1; 7 bases are a match to TRDD2. The J gene, missing from TCRdb, was assigned here through DNA to germline matching. This CDR3 comprises 24 residues. CDR1 TSWWSYY and CDR2 QGS come from the germline V gene. The CDR3 here is CALGKFLLLPLGTKIPRYTDKLIF. CDR3 DNA: TGTGCCCTGGGCAAATTCCTACTTCTCCCCTTGGGGACAAAAATCCCGAGGTACACCGATAAACTCATCTTT.

This clone has more than one count but fewer than ten. A far bigger clonotype differs at one base, so this is likely a read error. Other DNA sequences within the sample encode an identical CDR3. CDR3 loop: CACDTVRDRTWDTRQMFF. The CDR3 nucleotides read TGTGCCTGTGACACCGTCAGGGACCGTACCTGGGACACCCGACAGATGTTTTTC. J is TRDJ3 and V is TRDV2, with unresolved D. Trimming cost V 0 bases and J 2 bases, with 13 bases left between them. Germline V gene sequence: CDR1 GEAIGNYY, CDR2 EKD. CDR3 length: 18 residues.

In the case of this clone: A far larger clone is off by one base, so a read error is likely. The sample carries other DNA sequences with the same CDR3. The V gene is given as TRDV1, and no J gene call is available; the D call TRDD3 from the table was never checked on the DNA. This CDR3 has 21 residues. Germline assignment: CDR1 TSWWSYY and CDR2 QGS. The CDR3 sequence is CALGELTFLRGGGPYTDKLIF. In DNA form, the CDR3 reads TGTGCTCTTGGGGAACTTACCTTCCTCCGAGGTGGGGGCCCGTACACCGATAAGCTCATCTTT.

As regards this clone: The likely explanation is a read error, given a far larger clone one base away. This specimen includes other DNA sequences encoding the same CDR3. The V gene is given as TRDV3, and no J gene call is available; the D call TRDD3 from the table was never checked on the DNA. The CDR3 has 24 residues. CDR1 is TVYSNPD, CDR2 GDNSRS, per germline (reference sequence). This chain's CDR3 is CAFSLPDQGLPTSTGGYEADKLIF. The CDR3 nucleotides are TGTGCCTTTAGCTTACCAGACCAGGGCCTTCCTACCAGTACTGGGGGATACGAGGCCGATAAGCTCATCTTT.

This clone was observed a few times. TCRdb records a much larger clone's protein for this DNA, with a difference at residue 3 that likely arises from a read error; the protein given is the translation of the DNA. The chain uses TRDV1 and TRDJ1; 13 nucleotides line up with TRDD3. TCRdb carries no J gene annotation; the J gene was assigned here by matching the DNA with germline. The V gene's germline CDR1 is TSWWSYY and CDR2 QGS. The CDR3 has 21 amino acids. CDR3 sequence (DNA): TGTGCTTTTGGGGATTCCTTGCTAAGCGTACTGGGGGATACGGACACCGATAAACTCATCTTT. The encoded protein is CAFGDSLLSVLGDTDTDKLIF.

This clone is medium-sized within its sample. The sample carries other DNA sequences with the same CDR3. The CDR3 region is CALGESRPSLSDWGTPFYILTDKLIF. The DNA for the CDR3 is TGTGCTCTTGGGGAATCACGGCCTTCCTTATCCGACTGGGGGACTCCTTTTTACATTTTGACCGATAAACTCATCTTT. This chain uses TRDV1 with TRDJ1; 9 nucleotides line up with TRDD3. Trimming cost V 2 bases and J 2 bases; bases outside gene matches: 36. Germline values: CDR1 TSWWSYY, CDR2 QGS. This CDR3 contains 26 residues.

This clone was counted once. The chain carries TRAV36/DV7 and TRDJ1, with a weak D call TRDD3 (5 bases). TCRdb is silent on the J gene; assignment here came from matching the DNA to germline. The CDR3 consists of 14 residues. Germline values: CDR1 VTNFRS, CDR2 LTSSGIE (reference sequence). V was pared by 0 bases and J by 0 bases, with 9 bases between. CDR3 protein: CAVEAWAYTDKLIF. The CDR3 DNA sequence: TGTGCTGTGGAGGCCTGGGCGTACACCGATAAACTCATCTTT. The whole variable domain, remainder taken from reference TRAV36/DV7 and TRDJ1, is EDKVVQSPLSLVVHEGDTVTLNCSYEVTNFRSLLWYKQEKKAPTFLFMLTSSGIEKKSGRLSSILDKKELSSILNITATQTGDSAIYLCAVEAWAYTDKLIFGKGTRVTVEP.

There are many counts of this clone. A read error is possible here, since a much larger clone lies one base away. The chain joins TRDV1 to TRDJ1, with 12 bases fitting TRDD3. J was trimmed by 3 bases and V by 3 bases; bases with no gene match: 38. The CDR3 runs 27 residues. Per the germline V gene, CDR1 is TSWWSYY and CDR2 is QGS. The CDR3 spells CALGDPRSGLPTYFYWGILTGADKLIF. In DNA form, the CDR3 reads TGTGCTCTTGGGGACCCCCGGTCCGGCCTTCCCACGTACTTCTACTGGGGGATACTGACAGGTGCCGATAAACTCATCTTT.